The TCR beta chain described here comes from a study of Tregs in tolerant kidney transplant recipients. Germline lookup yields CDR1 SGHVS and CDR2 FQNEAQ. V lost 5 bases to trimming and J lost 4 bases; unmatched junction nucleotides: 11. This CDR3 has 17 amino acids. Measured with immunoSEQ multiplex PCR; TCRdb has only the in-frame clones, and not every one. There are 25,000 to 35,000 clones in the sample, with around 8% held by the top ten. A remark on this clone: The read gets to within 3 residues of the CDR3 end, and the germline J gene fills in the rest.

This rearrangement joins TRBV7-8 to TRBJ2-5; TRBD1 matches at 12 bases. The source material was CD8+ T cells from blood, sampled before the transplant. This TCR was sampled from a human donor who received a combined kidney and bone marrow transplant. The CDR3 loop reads CASSPLPGQGATETQYF. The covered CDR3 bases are TGTGCCAGCAGCCCACTCCCGGGACAGGGGGCAACAGAGACC.